This entry concerns a single T cell receptor beta chain. Its antigen is undetermined. The sample originates from a study of breast tumors, draining lymph nodes, adjacent tissues. Study-wide points: Compared with basal-like, luminal-like tumors shared significantly more repertoire with nontumor tissue. Tumor T cell lymph node origin was a supported hypothesis, not proven. Findings are consistent with lymph node origin and intratumoral expansion of most tumor T cells.

From the multiplex PCR reads, TCRdb called clonotypes with MiXCR, one entry per CDR3 protein. The data contain some 53,000 distinct CDR3 sequences, around 40% of them seen just once; the ten biggest clones take up about 10%. Source material: breast tumor tissue. The clonotype originates from a female donor with breast cancer. Some clones in this sample may be carry-over from other donors' samples.

The CDR3 loop is CASSFYANTGELFF. The CDR3 DNA reads TGTGCCAGCAGTTTTTACGCGAACACCGGGGAGCTGTTTTTT. The V and J genes are TRBV12-3 or TRBV12-4 and TRBJ2-2, with D uncertain. Trimming took 3 bases from V and 0 from J, leaving 5 bases between them. The CDR3 is made up of 14 amino acids.